This TCR beta chain derives from a study of blood T cell repertoires in COVID-19. Study overall: The United States, Italy and Spain supplied acute and convalescent COVID-19 samples. PBMCs, B-cell-depleted T cells, or T cells provided the cDNA or gDNA that made up the material.

In the source study's methods: Counts of nucleated cells, estimated from reference gene primer amplification, were obtained. Data came from immunoSEQ multiplex PCR; TCRdb stores just in-frame clones and leaves some out. That table is the source of V, J and clone size, and D and trimming were worked out from the DNA. This table has about 160,000 clones, roughly 91% appearing once. V was shortened by 4 bases and J by 1 base, with 7 bases between the two germline ends. Germline V lookup: CDR1 SGHRS, CDR2 YFSETQ. This CDR3 has 13 residues. V is TRBV5-1 and J is TRBJ2-3; D is ambiguous. The source is a woman aged 50 to 60 with acute or convalescent COVID-19. The sequenced sample was peripheral blood. The CDR3 region has the DNA TGCGCCAGCAGCCCCGGAGGCACAGATACGCAGTATTTT. Translated, it gives CASSPGGTDTQYF.